This T cell receptor beta chain originates from a study of beta chain features in type 1 diabetes. Overall study results and limits: The study found moderately but significantly shorter TCRB CDR3s in all four CD4+ subsets of Type 1 diabetes patients.

Reverse transcription of all isolated RNA meant that expressed TCRB transcripts were sequenced. TCRdb's table, derived via immunoSEQ multiplex PCR, lists solely in-frame clones and lacks some. The sample lists more than 550,000 clones, more than 13% occurring once. The germline V gene has CDR1 SEHNR and CDR2 FQNEAQ (reference sequence). The ends lost 3 bases at V and 0 bases at J; junction bases unmatched: 3. The CDR3 runs to 15 residues. This clone turned up a few times. Its target is not known. The TCR comes from a man between 18 and 35 years old with type 1 diabetes. Material for sequencing was naive CD4+ T cells from blood. The chain couples TRBV7-9 to TRBJ2-7; 9 nucleotides align to TRBD2. The CDR3 DNA sequence: TGTGCCAGCAGCTTCGCGGGAGGGAGCTCCTACGAGCAGTACTTC. Translation gives CASSFAGGSSYEQYF. The full variable domain, completed using reference TRBV7-9 and TRBJ2-7, is DTGVSQNPRHKITKRGQNVTFRCDPISEHNRLYWYRQTLGQGPEFLTYFQNEAQLEKSRLLSDRFSAERPKGSFSTLEIQRTEQGDSAMYLCASSFAGGSSYEQYFGPGTRLTVT.